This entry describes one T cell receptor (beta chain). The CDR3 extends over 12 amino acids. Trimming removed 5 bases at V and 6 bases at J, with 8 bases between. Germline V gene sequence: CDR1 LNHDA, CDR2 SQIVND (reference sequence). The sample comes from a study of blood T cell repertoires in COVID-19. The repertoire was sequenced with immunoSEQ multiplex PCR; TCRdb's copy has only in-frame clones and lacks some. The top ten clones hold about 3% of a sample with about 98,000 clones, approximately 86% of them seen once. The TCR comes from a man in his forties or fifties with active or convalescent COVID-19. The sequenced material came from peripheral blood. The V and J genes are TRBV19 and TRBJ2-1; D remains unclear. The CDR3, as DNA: TGTGCCAGTAGTTCCCTCTCCAATGAGCAGTTCTTC. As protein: CASSSLSNEQFF.